Detailed here is one T cell receptor beta chain. At one boundary the junction diverges from the germline segment, which might be a read error. A quantity of about 0.5 to 1 ug RNA underwent reverse transcription using random hexamers. TCRdb independently ran MiXCR on the immunoSEQ multiplex PCR reads; one entry per CDR3 protein. The sample holds about 110,000 distinct CDR3 sequences, approximately 95% seen once. This sample is drawn from a study of CD8 T cells in Susac syndrome. As for the study in general: Each patient with Susac syndrome, at the time of blood draw, was therapy-naive, on corticosteroids, or on intravenous immunoglobulin alone.

The germline V gene has CDR1 SEHNR and CDR2 FQNEAQ (reference sequence). This CDR3 contains 13 residues. The source is a human donor with Susac syndrome. What was sequenced was CD8+ T cells from PBMCs. The V gene is TRBV7-9, the J gene TRBJ1-4; TRBD1 is a possible D gene (6 bases). CDR3 sequence (DNA): TGTGCCTGCAGAGAGCAGGGGAGGGAAAAACTGTTTTTT. This translates into CACREQGREKLFF.